Detailed here is one T cell receptor beta chain. Authors' analysis steps: It was from reference gene primer amplification that nucleated cell counts were estimated. Data came from immunoSEQ multiplex PCR; TCRdb stores just in-frame clones and leaves some out. The V and J calls and clone size come from that table; D and trimming were worked out from the DNA. The top ten hold 2.5% to 3% of the sample, which has about 230,000 clones, less than 85% seen once. The source of the sample is a study of blood T cell repertoires in COVID-19. At the level of the study: From the United States, Italy and Spain came samples of acute and convalescent COVID-19. T cells, B-cell-depleted T cells, or PBMCs supplied cDNA or gDNA.

V lost 5 bases to trimming and J lost 7 bases, with 17 bases between them. This CDR3 is built from 14 residues. Germline CDR1 reads LNHDA; CDR2 reads SQIVND (reference sequence). The receptor was isolated from a woman between 70 and 85 years old with active or convalescent COVID-19. The source material was peripheral blood. The chain recombines TRBV19 with TRBJ1-2; no clear D gene. The CDR3 spells CASSAGAGVGGYTF. The CDR3 DNA sequence: TGTGCCAGTAGTGCTGGTGCCGGGGTTGGTGGCTACACCTTC.